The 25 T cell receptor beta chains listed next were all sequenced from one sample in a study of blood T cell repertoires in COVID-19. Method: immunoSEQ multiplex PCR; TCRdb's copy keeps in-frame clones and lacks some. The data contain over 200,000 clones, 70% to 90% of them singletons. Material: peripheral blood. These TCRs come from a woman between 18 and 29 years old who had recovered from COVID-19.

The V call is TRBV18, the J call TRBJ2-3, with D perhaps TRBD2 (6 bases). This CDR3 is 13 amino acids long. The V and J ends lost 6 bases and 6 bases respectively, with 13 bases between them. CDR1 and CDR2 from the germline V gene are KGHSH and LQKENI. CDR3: CASSFRAGDTQYF. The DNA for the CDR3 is TGTGCCAGCTCCTTTCGTGCGGGGGATACGCAGTATTTT.

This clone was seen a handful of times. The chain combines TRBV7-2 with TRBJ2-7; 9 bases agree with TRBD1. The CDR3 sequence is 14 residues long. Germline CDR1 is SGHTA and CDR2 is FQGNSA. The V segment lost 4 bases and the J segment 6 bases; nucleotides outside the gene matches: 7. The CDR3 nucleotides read TGTGCCAGCAGCTCGGACAGGGGACCTCTCGAGCAGTACTTC. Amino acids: CASSSDRGPLEQYF.

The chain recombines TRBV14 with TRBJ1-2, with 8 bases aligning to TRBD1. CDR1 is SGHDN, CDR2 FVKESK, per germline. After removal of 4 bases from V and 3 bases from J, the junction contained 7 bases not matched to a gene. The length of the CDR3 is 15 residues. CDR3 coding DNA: TGTGCCAGCAGCCCCAGACAGGGGCGGTACTATGGCTACACCTTC. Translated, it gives CASSPRQGRYYGYTF.

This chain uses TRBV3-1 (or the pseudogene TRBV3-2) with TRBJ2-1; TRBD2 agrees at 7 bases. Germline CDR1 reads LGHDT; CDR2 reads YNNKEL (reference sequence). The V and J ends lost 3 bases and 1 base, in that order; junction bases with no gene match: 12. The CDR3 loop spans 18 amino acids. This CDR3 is CASSHGGRLPISYNEQFF. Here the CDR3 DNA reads TGTGCCAGCAGCCACGGGGGGAGACTCCCGATATCCTACAATGAGCAGTTCTTC.

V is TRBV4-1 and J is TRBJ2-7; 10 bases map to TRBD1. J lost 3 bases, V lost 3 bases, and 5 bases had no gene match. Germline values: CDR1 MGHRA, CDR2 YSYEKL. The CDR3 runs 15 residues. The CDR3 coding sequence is TGCGCCAGCAGCCATGCCGGGACAGGGGTCTACGAGCAGTACTTC. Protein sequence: CASSHAGTGVYEQYF.

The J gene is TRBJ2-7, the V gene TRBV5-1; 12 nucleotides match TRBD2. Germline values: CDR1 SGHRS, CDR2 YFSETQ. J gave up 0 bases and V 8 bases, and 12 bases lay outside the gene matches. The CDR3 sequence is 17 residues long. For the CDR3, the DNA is TGCGCCAGTACAATCGGACCGACTAGCGGGAGCTCCTACGAGCAGTACTTC. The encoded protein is CASTIGPTSGSSYEQYF.

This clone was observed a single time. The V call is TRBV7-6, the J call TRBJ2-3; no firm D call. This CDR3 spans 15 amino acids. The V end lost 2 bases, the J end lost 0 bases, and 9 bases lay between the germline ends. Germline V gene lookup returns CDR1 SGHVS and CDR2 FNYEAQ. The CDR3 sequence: CASSLTPTSTDTQYF. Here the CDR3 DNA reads TGTGCCAGCAGCTTAACCCCAACTAGCACAGATACGCAGTATTTT.

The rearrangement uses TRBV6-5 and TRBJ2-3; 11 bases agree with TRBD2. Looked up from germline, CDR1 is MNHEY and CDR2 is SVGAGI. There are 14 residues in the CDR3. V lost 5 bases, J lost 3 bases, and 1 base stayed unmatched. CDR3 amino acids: CASSLAGGTDTQYF. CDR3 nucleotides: TGTGCCAGCAGTCTAGCGGGAGGAACAGATACGCAGTATTTT.

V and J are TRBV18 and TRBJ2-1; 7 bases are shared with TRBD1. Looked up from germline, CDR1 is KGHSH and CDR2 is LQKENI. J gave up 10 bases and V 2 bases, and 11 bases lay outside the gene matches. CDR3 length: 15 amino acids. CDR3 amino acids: CASSPGQVPSLEQFF. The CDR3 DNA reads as TGTGCCAGCTCACCAGGACAGGTACCTTCATTGGAGCAGTTCTTC.

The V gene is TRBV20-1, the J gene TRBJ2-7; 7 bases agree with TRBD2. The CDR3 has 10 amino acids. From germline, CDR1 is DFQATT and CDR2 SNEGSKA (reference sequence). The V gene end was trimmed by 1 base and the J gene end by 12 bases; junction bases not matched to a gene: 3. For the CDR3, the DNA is TGCAGTGCTAGAGGGGAGGGTTTGTACTTC. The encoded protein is CSARGEGLYF.

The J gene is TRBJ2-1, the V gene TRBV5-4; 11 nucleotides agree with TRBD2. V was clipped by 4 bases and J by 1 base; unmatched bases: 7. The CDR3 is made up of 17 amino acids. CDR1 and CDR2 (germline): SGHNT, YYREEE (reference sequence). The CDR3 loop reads CASSPLVAGGSYNEQFF. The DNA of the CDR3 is TGTGCCAGCAGCCCATTGGTAGCGGGAGGGTCCTACAATGAGCAGTTCTTC.

This CDR3 reads CASSPWASGHYNEQFF. CDR3 DNA: TGCGCCAGCAGCCCCTGGGCTAGCGGTCATTACAATGAGCAGTTCTTC. The chain combines TRBV5-1 with TRBJ2-1; 7 bases line up with TRBD2. The CDR3 is 16 residues long. Trimming took 4 bases from V and 4 from J; bases not matched to a gene: 11. CDR1 SGHRS and CDR2 YFSETQ come from the germline V gene.

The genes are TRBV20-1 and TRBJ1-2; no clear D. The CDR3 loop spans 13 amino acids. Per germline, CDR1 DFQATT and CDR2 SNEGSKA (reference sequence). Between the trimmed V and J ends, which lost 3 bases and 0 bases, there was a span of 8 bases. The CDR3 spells CSASKSANYGYTF. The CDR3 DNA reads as TGCAGTGCTAGTAAGTCGGCTAACTATGGCTACACCTTC.

CDR3 residues: CASSIASGASDTQYF. The CDR3 bases are TGTGCCAGTAGTATCGCTAGCGGGGCCTCAGATACGCAGTATTTT. This rearrangement joins TRBV19 to TRBJ2-3, with 9 bases that match TRBD2. Germline values: CDR1 LNHDA, CDR2 SQIVND (reference sequence). The J segment lost 4 bases and the V segment lost 3 bases, leaving 5 bases of the junction unmatched. CDR3 size: 15 residues.

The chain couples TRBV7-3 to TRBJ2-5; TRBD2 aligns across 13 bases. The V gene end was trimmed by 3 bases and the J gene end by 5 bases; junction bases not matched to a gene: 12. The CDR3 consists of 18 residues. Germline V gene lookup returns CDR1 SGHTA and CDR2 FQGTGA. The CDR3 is CASSFPGLAGHGGETQYF. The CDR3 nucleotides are TGTGCCAGCAGCTTCCCGGGACTAGCGGGGCACGGGGGGGAGACCCAGTACTTC. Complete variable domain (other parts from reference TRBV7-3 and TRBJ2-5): GAGVSQTPSNKVTEKGKYVELRCDPISGHTALYWYRQSLGQGPEFLIYFQGTGAADDSGLPNDRFFAVRPEGSVSTLKIQRTERGDSAVYLCASSFPGLAGHGGETQYFGPGTRLLVL.

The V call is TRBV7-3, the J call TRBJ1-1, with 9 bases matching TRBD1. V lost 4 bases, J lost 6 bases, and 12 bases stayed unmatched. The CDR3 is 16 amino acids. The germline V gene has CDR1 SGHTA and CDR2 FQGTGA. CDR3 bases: TGTGCCAGCAGCTCGCTACAGGGGGCCCTTGGGTCTGAAGCTTTCTTT. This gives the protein CASSSLQGALGSEAFF. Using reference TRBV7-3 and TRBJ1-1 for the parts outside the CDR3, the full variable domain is GAGVSQTPSNKVTEKGKYVELRCDPISGHTALYWYRQSLGQGPEFLIYFQGTGAADDSGLPNDRFFAVRPEGSVSTLKIQRTERGDSAVYLCASSSLQGALGSEAFFGQGTRLTVV.

CDR3 sequence reads: CASSLGRGNTEAFF. As DNA, the CDR3 is TGTGCCAGCAGCTTAGGTCGGGGGAACACTGAAGCTTTCTTT. The V call is TRBV7-6, the J call TRBJ1-1; D gene uncertain. Germline lookup yields CDR1 SGHVS and CDR2 FNYEAQ. CDR3 size: 14 residues. V was cut by 1 base and J by 1 base, with 7 bases left in between.

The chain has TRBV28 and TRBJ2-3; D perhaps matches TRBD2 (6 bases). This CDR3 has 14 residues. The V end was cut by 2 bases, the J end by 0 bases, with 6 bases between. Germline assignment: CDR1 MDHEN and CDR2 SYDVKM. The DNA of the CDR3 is TGTGCCAGCAGTTTACGGGGGAGCACAGATACGCAGTATTTT. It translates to CASSLRGSTDTQYF.

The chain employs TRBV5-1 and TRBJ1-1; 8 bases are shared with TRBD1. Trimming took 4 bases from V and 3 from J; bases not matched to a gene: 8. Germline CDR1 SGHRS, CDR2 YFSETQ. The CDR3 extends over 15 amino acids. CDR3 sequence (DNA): TGCGCCAGCAGCACCCCGACAGGGGTAGACACTGAAGCTTTCTTT. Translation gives CASSTPTGVDTEAFF.

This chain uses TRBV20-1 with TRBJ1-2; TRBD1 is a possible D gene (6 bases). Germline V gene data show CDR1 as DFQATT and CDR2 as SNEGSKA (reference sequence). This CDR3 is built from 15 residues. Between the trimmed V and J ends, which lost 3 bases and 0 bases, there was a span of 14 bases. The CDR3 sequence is CSASTGSEANYGYTF. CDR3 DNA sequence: TGCAGTGCTAGTACAGGGTCGGAGGCTAACTATGGCTACACCTTC.

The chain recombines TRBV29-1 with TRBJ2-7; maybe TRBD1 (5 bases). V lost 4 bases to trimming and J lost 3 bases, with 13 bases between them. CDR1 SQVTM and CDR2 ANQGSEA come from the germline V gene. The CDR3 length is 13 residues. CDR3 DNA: TGCAGCGTTGTGTCGCAGGGCAACTACGAGCAGTACTTC. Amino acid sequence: CSVVSQGNYEQYF.

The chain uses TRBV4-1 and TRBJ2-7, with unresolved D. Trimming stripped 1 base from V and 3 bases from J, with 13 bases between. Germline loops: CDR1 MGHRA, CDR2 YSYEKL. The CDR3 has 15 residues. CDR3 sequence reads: CASSQGLLPIYEQYF. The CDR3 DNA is TGCGCCAGCAGCCAAGGTCTACTCCCTATCTACGAGCAGTACTTC.

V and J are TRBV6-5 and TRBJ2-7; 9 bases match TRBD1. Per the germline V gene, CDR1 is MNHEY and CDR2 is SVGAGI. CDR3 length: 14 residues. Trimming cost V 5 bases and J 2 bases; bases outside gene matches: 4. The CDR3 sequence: CASSRDRAAYEQYF. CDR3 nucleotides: TGTGCCAGCAGTCGGGACAGGGCCGCCTACGAGCAGTACTTC.

Written as DNA, the CDR3 is TGCGCCAGCAGCCAGGGGGTTCTAGCGGGAGCCCCAGATACGCAGTATTTT. Translated: CASSQGVLAGAPDTQYF. The rearrangement uses TRBV4-3 and TRBJ2-3, with 10 bases fitting TRBD2. The V and J ends lost 3 bases and 4 bases, in that order; junction bases with no gene match: 10. Germline-derived CDR1 and CDR2 are LGHNA and YSLEER. This CDR3 comprises 17 residues.

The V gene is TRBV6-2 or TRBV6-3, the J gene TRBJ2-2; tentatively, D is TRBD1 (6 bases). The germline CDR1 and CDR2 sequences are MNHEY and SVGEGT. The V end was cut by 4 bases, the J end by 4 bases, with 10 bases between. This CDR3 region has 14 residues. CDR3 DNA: TGTGCCAGCAGTTCAGGGGTGTCCACCGGGGAGCTGTTTTTT. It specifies CASSSGVSTGELFF.